This T cell receptor beta chain was recorded in a study of human T cells and chemical hapten exposure. Looking at the study overall: In the sensitization step, 2% DPC was placed on about 2 cm by about 2 cm of upper inner arm skin. Patch tests put 0.01% DPC on the upper back, and the results were checked at 6 days.

Looked up from germline, CDR1 is SGHRS and CDR2 is YFSETQ. Trimming left V 0 bases short and J 10 bases short, with 20 bases between. This CDR3 spans 17 amino acids. This clonotype occurred a few times. From the RACE reads, TCRdb called clonotypes with MiXCR, one entry per CDR3 protein. Of 300,000 to 400,000 distinct CDR3 sequences in the sample, approximately 6.3% are singletons; the top ten hold 7% to 10%. Time point here: patch test 1, 2 weeks after DPC sensitization. Indicated treatment: therapeutic diphenylcyclopropenone sensitization with weekly scalp DPC. Before extraction, the whole blood was not fractionated, and total RNA was taken from it.

The sequences come from whole blood, collected in connection with sensitization to the hapten diphenylcyclopropenone (DPC). This receptor was obtained from a woman aged 18-35 years with alopecia areata. Some clones in this sample may be carry-over from other donors' samples. This rearrangement joins TRBV5-1 to TRBJ1-6; D is perhaps TRBD1 (5 bases). The CDR3 reads CASSLGNGRWGDSPLHF. In nucleotides, the CDR3 is TGCGCCAGCAGCTTGGGAAATGGCAGGTGGGGGGACTCACCCCTCCACTTT.